This T cell receptor beta chain was obtained from a study of regulatory T cells in long-lasting Graves disease. Sample time point: newly diagnosed GD, antithyroid drugs for less than 3 months. Isolated PBMC RNA provided the starting material for the TCR library. Points from the study as a whole: The persistent group shared 2,741 public clonotypes, more than the 966 shared by new patients.

In building TCR beta libraries, iRepertoire HTBI primers were used together with Arm-PCR of CDR3 regions. TCRdb analysed the multiplex PCR reads with MiXCR anew, one entry per CDR3 protein. The sample consists of roughly 520,000 distinct CDR3 sequences, about 12% of them appearing once. This clonotype was counted at least ten times. Its antigen is unidentified. CDR3 size: 15 residues. V lost 0 bases to trimming and J lost 0 bases, with 9 bases between them. The V gene's germline CDR1 is MNHEY and CDR2 SMNVEV (reference sequence). The data were also submitted as part of a second study, on T cells in Graves' hyperthyroidism and ophthalmopathy. That report adds: During a first-round RT-PCR of the TCR CDR3, the HTBI primer set was used.

The chain is built from TRBV27 and TRBJ2-7; D gene uncertain. The origin of this receptor is a woman aged 30 to 39 with Graves disease. Sequenced here: peripheral blood mononuclear cells (PBMCs), sampled at new diagnosis, from a patient treated with antithyroid drugs. CDR3 nucleotides: TGTGCCAGCAGTTTATCGGCCTATAGCTCCTACGAGCAGTACTTC. Translation gives CASSLSAYSSYEQYF.